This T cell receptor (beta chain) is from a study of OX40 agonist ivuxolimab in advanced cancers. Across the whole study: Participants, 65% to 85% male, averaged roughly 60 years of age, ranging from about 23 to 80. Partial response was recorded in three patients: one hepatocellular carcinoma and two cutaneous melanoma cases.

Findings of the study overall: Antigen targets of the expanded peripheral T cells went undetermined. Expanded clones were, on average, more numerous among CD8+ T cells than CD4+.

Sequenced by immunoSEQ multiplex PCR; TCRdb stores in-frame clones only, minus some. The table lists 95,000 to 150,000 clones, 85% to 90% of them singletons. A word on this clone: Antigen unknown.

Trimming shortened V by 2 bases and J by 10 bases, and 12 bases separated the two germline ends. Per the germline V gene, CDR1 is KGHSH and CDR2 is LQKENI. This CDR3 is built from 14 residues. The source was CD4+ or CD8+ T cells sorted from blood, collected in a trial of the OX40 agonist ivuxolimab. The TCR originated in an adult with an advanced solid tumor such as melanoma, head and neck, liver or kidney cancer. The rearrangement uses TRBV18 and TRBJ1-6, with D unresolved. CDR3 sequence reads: CASSPGMTSSPLHF. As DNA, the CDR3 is TGTGCCAGCTCACCAGGAATGACATCCTCACCCCTCCACTTT.